The 9 T cell receptor beta chains presented below share a single source sample, sequenced in a study of shared clonotypes between healthy human individuals (TCRdb year 2020). Receptors were amplified or captured by the immunoSEQ multiplex PCR assay. Drawn from immuneACCESS, this table holds only the in-frame rearrangements with V and J called that TCRdb kept. Clones are partly lost; checked studies trace under half to an unresolved V gene and leave the rest unexplained. This sample is represented by 2,500,000 or so clones; 90% to 95% of them were singletons. The ten biggest clones cover roughly 0.36% of the sample. The specimen sequenced was naive CD4+ T cells from PBMCs. The cell subset or site label, read with the paper, signifies: CD45RA+ positively selected. All receptors derive from a man aged 18 to 30 in good health. Some clones in this sample may be carry-over from other donors' samples.

Points on this clone: At the DNA level, this CDR3 is encoded by other sequences in the same sample as well. V and J are TRBV5-1 and TRBJ2-5; 10 nucleotides line up with TRBD1. This CDR3 has 15 amino acids. Germline V gene lookup returns CDR1 SGHRS and CDR2 YFSETQ. Trimming removed 0 bases from V and 5 bases from J; junction bases left unmatched: 4. The CDR3 protein is CASSLEGTGEETQYF. The DNA for the CDR3 is TGCGCCAGCAGCTTGGAGGGGACAGGGGAGGAGACCCAGTACTTC.

The gene calls are TRBV7-8 and TRBJ1-1; D might be TRBD1 (6 bases). The CDR3 consists of 16 residues. Germline V gives CDR1 SGHVS, CDR2 FQNEAQ. V lost 5 bases and J 0 bases, leaving 16 bases between the germline ends. The CDR3 sequence is CASSPQRQALNTEAFF. CDR3 in DNA: TGTGCCAGCAGCCCGCAGCGACAGGCTTTGAACACTGAAGCTTTCTTT.

The chain recombines TRBV7-6 with TRBJ2-1, with D possibly being TRBD2 (6 bases). The CDR3 consists of 16 residues. V lost 2 bases and J lost 4, with 15 bases in between. Germline V CDR1 and CDR2: SGHVS, FNYEAQ. The CDR3 sequence is CASSLNTGTVYNEQFF. CDR3 in DNA: TGTGCCAGCAGCTTAAATACGGGGACTGTATACAATGAGCAGTTCTTC.

The J gene is TRBJ1-2, the V gene TRBV28; D may be TRBD1 (5 bases). This CDR3 region has 12 residues. The ends were cut back, 4 bases at V and 6 bases at J, with 9 bases in the middle. Germline lookup yields CDR1 MDHEN and CDR2 SYDVKM. The CDR3 loop reads CASSSGSNGYTF. CDR3 DNA sequence: TGTGCCAGCAGTTCAGGGTCTAATGGCTACACCTTC.

The chain combines TRBV2 with TRBJ1-6; D is unresolved. Germline V gene sequence: CDR1 SNHLY, CDR2 FYNNEI. V was clipped by 8 bases and J by 0 bases, with 8 bases between them. The CDR3 extends over 14 amino acids. In DNA form, the CDR3 reads TGTGCCAGCCGAGCGAGCTCCTATAATTCACCCCTCCACTTT. This codes for CASRASSYNSPLHF. Based on the CDR3 plus reference TRBV2 and TRBJ1-6, the full variable domain is EPEVTQTPSHQVTQMGQEVILRCVPISNHLYFYWYRQILGQKVEFLVSFYNNEISEKSEIFDDQFSVERPDGSNFTLKIRSTKLEDSAMYFCASRASSYNSPLHFGNGTRLTVT.

The chain links TRBV5-1 to TRBJ2-6; D not resolved. The CDR3 length is 14 residues. V lost 7 bases and J 1 base, leaving 9 bases between the germline ends. Germline CDR1 and CDR2: SGHRS and YFSETQ. In DNA, the CDR3 is TGCGCCAGCGGGATCGGGTCTGGGGCCAACGTCCTGACTTTC. It yields the protein CASGIGSGANVLTF.

This clone was seen a few times. The chain joins TRBV4-2 to TRBJ1-2; the D gene is possibly TRBD1 (6 bases). The CDR3 has 13 residues. Germline V lookup: CDR1 LGHNA, CDR2 YNFKEQ. Trimming left V 3 bases short and J 8 bases short, with 13 bases between. The CDR3 DNA is TGTGCCAGCAGCCAGACACAGGGAAGGGGCTACACCTTC. Amino acids: CASSQTQGRGYTF.

The chain employs TRBV5-1 and TRBJ1-1; D ambiguous. The germline V and J ends were trimmed by 4 bases and 3 bases, with 10 bases remaining between them. The CDR3 sequence is 13 residues long. Germline V gene lookup returns CDR1 SGHRS and CDR2 YFSETQ. The CDR3 region has the DNA TGCGCCAGCAGCCCTGCTGAGTACACTGAAGCTTTCTTT. Amino acid sequence: CASSPAEYTEAFF.

The genes are TRBV5-1 and TRBJ1-3; D is perhaps TRBD1 (5 bases). Germline values: CDR1 SGHRS, CDR2 YFSETQ. This CDR3 contains 15 residues. The V gene lost 2 bases and the J gene lost 7 bases, with 16 bases spanning the gap. CDR3: CASSFGAFGANTIYF. The DNA of the CDR3 is TGCGCCAGCAGCTTCGGGGCTTTTGGAGCTAACACCATATATTTT.